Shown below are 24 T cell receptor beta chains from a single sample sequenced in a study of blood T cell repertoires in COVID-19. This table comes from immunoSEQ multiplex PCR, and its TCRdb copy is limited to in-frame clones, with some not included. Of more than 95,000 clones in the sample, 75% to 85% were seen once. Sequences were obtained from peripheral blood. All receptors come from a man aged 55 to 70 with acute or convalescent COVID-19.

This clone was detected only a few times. In DNA, the CDR3 is TGTGCCAGCAGTCTGCCAGGGGGAGCTTTCTTT. It translates to CASSLPGGAFF. The V and J genes are TRBV12-3 or TRBV12-4 and TRBJ1-1; TRBD1 matches 7 bases. CDR3 size: 11 residues. The V gene end was trimmed by 5 bases and the J gene end by 10 bases; junction bases not matched to a gene: 4.

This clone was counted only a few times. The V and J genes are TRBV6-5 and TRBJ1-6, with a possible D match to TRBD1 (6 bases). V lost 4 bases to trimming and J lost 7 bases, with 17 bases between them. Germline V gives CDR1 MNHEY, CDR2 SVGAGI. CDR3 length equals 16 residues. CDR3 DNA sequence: TGTGCCAGCAGTTTACAGGGTATCCAGGGCAATTCACCCCTCCACTTT. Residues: CASSLQGIQGNSPLHF.

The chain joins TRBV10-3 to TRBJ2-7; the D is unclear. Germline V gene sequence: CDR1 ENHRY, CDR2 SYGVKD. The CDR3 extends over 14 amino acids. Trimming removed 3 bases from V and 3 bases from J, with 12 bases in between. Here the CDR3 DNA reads TGTGCCATCAGTGAATTCACAGCACGCTACGAGCAGTACTTC. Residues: CAISEFTARYEQYF.

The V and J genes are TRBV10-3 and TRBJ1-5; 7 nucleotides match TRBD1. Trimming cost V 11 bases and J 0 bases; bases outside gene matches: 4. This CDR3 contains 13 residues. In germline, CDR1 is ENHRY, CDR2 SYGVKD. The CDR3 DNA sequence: TGTGCCGTCGGGACAGATAGCAATCAGCCCCAGCATTTT. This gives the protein CAVGTDSNQPQHF.

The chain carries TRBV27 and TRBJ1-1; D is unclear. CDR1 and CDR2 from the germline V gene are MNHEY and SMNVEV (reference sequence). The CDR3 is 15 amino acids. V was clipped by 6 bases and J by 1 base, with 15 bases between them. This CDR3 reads CASSPQRAGNTEAFF. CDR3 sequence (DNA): TGTGCCAGCAGCCCCCAGAGGGCCGGGAACACTGAAGCTTTCTTT.

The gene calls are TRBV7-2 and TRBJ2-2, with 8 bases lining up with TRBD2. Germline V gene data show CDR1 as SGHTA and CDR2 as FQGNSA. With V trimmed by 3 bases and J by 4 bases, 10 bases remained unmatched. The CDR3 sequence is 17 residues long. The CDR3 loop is CASSLGGLVGLTGELFF. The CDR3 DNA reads TGTGCCAGCAGCTTGGGGGGACTAGTGGGGCTCACCGGGGAGCTGTTTTTT.

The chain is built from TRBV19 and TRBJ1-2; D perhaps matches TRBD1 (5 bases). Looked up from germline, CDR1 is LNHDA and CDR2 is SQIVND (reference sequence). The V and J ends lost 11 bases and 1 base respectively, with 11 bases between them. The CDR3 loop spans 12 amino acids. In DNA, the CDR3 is TGTGCCGGGGGGACCGATAACTATGGCTACACCTTC. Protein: CAGGTDNYGYTF.

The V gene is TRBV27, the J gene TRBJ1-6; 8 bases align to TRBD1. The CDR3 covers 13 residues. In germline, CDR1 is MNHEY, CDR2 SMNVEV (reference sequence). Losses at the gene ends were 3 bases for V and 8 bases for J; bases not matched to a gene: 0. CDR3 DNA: TGTGCCAGCAGTTTGGACAGGGATTCACCCCTCCACTTT. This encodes CASSLDRDSPLHF.

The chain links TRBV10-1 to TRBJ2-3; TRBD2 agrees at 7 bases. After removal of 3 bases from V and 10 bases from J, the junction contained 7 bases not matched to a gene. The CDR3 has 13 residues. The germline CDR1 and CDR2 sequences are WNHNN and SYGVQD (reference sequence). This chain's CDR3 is CASSDSNGGSQYF. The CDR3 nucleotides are TGCGCCAGCAGTGATTCGAACGGGGGGTCGCAGTATTTT.

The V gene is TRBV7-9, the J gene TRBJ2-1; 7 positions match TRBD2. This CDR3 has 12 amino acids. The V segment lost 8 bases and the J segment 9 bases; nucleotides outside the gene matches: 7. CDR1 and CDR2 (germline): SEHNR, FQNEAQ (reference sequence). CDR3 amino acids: CASGGGDREQFF. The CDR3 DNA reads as TGTGCCAGCGGGGGAGGGGACCGTGAGCAGTTCTTC.

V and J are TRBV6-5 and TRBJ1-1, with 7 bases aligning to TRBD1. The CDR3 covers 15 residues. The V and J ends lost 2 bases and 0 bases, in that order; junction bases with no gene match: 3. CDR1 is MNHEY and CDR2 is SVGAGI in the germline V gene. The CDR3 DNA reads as TGTGCCAGCAGTTACGGGGGACAGCTGAACACTGAAGCTTTCTTT. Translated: CASSYGGQLNTEAFF.

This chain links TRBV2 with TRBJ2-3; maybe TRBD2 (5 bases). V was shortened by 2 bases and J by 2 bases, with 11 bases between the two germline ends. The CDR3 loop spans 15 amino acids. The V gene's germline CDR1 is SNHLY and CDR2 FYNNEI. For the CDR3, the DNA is TGTGCCAGCAGTGAAACGCTCGGACTCACAGATACGCAGTATTTT. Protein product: CASSETLGLTDTQYF.

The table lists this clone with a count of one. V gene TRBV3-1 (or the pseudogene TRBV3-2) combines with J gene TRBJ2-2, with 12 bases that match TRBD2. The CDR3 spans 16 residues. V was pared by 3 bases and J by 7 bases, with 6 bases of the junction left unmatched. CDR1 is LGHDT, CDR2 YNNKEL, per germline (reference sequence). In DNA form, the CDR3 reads TGTGCCAGCAGCCACCAAGGACTAGCGGGGAGCGGGGAGCTGTTTTTT. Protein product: CASSHQGLAGSGELFF.

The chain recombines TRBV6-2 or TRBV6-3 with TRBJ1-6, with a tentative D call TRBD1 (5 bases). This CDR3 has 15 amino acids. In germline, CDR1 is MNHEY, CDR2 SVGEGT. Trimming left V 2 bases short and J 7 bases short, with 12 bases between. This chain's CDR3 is CASSYEEGPNSPLHF. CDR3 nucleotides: TGTGCCAGCAGTTACGAGGAGGGGCCGAATTCACCCCTCCACTTT.

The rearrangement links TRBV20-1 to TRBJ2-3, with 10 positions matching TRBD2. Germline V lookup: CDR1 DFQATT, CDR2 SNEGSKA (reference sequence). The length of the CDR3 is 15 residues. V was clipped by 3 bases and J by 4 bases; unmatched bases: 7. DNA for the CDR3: TGCAGTGCTAGTGGCCCTAGCGGGAGTGCAGATACGCAGTATTTT. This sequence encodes CSASGPSGSADTQYF.

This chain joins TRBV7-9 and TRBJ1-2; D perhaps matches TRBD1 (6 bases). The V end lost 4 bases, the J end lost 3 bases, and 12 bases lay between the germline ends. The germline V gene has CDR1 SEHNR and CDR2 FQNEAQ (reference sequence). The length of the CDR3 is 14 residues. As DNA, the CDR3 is TGTGCCAGCAGCTCAGGGGTGTTAGACTATGGCTACACCTTC. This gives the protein CASSSGVLDYGYTF.

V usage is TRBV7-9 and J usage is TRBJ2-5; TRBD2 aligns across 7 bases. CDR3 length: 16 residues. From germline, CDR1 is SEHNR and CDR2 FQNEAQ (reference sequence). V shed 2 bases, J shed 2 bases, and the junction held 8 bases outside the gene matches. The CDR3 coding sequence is TGTGCCAGCAGCTTATTAAGGTCTAGCGGACAAGAGACCCAGTACTTC. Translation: CASSLLRSSGQETQYF.

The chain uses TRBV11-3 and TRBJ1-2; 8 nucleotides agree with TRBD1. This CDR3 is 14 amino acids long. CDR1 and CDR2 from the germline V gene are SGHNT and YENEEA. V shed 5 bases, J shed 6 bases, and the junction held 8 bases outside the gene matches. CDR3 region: CASSSRGRFDGYTF. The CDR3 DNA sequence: TGTGCCAGCAGCAGCAGGGGGCGCTTCGATGGCTACACCTTC.

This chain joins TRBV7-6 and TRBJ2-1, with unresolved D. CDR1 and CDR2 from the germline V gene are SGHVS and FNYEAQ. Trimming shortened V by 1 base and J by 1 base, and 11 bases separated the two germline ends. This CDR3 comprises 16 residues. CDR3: CASSLGTDTSYNEQFF. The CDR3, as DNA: TGTGCCAGCAGCTTAGGTACAGACACATCCTACAATGAGCAGTTCTTC.

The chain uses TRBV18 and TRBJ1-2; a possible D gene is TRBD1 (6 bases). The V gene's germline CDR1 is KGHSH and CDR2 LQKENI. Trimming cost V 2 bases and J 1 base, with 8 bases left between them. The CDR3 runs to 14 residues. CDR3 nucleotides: TGTGCCAGCTCACCAAACAGGGATAACTATGGCTACACCTTC. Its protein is CASSPNRDNYGYTF.

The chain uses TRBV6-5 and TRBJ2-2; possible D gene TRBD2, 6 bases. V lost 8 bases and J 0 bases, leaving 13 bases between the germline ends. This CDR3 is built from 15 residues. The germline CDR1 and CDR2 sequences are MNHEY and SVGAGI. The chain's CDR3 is CASLSGHTNTGELFF. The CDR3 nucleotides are TGTGCCAGCCTAAGCGGGCATACGAACACCGGGGAGCTGTTTTTT.

This CDR3 is CASSSPGTGVAEAQHF. CDR3 DNA sequence: TGTGCCAGCAGTTCTCCCGGGACAGGGGTCGCTGAGGCCCAGCATTTT. This chain links TRBV6-5 with TRBJ1-5; 10 bases align to TRBD1. V shed 4 bases, J shed 11 bases, and the junction held 14 bases outside the gene matches. CDR1 and CDR2 from the germline V gene are MNHEY and SVGAGI. The CDR3 is made up of 16 amino acids.

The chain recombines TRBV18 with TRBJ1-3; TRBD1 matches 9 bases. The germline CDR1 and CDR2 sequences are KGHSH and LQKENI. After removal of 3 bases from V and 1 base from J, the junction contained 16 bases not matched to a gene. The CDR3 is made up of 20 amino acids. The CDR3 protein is CASSPISGTGIYESGNTIYF. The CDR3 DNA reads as TGTGCCAGCTCACCTATCTCCGGGACAGGGATTTACGAGTCTGGAAACACCATATATTTT.

Written as DNA, the CDR3 is TGTGCCAGCAGCATAGACTCCGGTCGGGGAGAGACCCAGTACTTC. This translates into CASSIDSGRGETQYF. The V call is TRBV9, the J call TRBJ2-5; a weak D match, TRBD2 (5 bases). The CDR3 extends over 15 amino acids. Germline V CDR1 and CDR2: SGDLS, YYNGEE. V lost 4 bases and J lost 4, with 17 bases in between.